The T cell receptor (beta chain) under discussion was sequenced for a study of blood T cell repertoires in COVID-19. The overall study: From the United States, Italy and Spain came samples of acute and convalescent COVID-19. The cDNA or gDNA used as material had been derived from T cells, B-cell-depleted T cells, or PBMCs.

Germline V gene sequence: CDR1 SGHTA, CDR2 FQGTGA. V was pared by 1 base and J by 5 bases, with 10 bases between. The CDR3 runs to 14 residues. In the source study's methods: Nucleated cell counts were estimated from reference gene primer amplification. Data came from immunoSEQ multiplex PCR; TCRdb stores just in-frame clones and leaves some out. The DNA was the basis for D and trimming; V, J and clone size are from that table. The table includes about 89,000 clones, 72% detected once. The sample holds a few counts of this clone. The clonotype was recovered from a woman of 80 years or more with acute or convalescent COVID-19. The J gene is TRBJ2-3, the V gene TRBV7-3, with a possible D match to TRBD2 (5 bases). The sample was peripheral blood. The CDR3 sequence: CASSLMSSGDTQYF. For the CDR3, the DNA is TGTGCCAGCAGCTTAATGTCGAGCGGAGATACGCAGTATTTT.